The 21 T cell receptor beta chains given below trace back to one sample, sequenced in a study of cytomegalovirus exposure and HLA in healthy donors. It was with 60 Vbeta and 13 Jbeta primers that the PCR ran. The assay was immunoSEQ multiplex PCR, and TCRdb's table has in-frame clones only and misses some. The sample holds some 200,000 clones, roughly four fifths seen once. Sequenced sample: PBMCs. These receptors all stem from a man between 50 and 59 years old in good health and CMV-seronegative.

Notes on this clone: At one boundary the junction diverges from the germline segment, which might be a read error. The chain recombines TRBV6-1 with TRBJ2-7, with D maybe TRBD2 (6 bases). This CDR3 is 14 amino acids long. The V gene's germline CDR1 is MNHNS and CDR2 SASEGT. In DNA form, the CDR3 reads TGTGCCGGCAGTGCAGGAGGGAATACCTACGAGCAGTACTTC. This translates into CAGSAGGNTYEQYF.

This sequence joins TRBV14 and TRBJ2-1; D possibly corresponds to TRBD1 (5 bases). V lost 0 bases to trimming and J lost 15 bases, with 18 bases between them. Germline CDR1 reads SGHDN; CDR2 reads FVKESK. The CDR3 is 14 residues long. CDR3 sequence (DNA): TGTGCCAGCAGCCAAGAGGAACAGGCCTCAGTCATGTTCTTC. The encoded protein is CASSQEEQASVMFF.

The chain employs TRBV5-1 and TRBJ2-7, with D possibly TRBD1 on 6 matching bases. The CDR3 loop spans 15 amino acids. Germline assignment: CDR1 SGHRS and CDR2 YFSETQ. Trimming pared 3 bases from V and 2 bases from J, leaving 15 bases between. The CDR3 is CASSSEDRNPYEQYF. Written as DNA, the CDR3 is TGCGCCAGCAGCTCCGAGGACAGAAACCCCTACGAGCAGTACTTC.

The J gene is TRBJ2-3, the V gene TRBV29-1; TRBD2 matches 14 bases. The CDR3 has 13 amino acids. The germline CDR1 and CDR2 sequences are SQVTM and ANQGSEA. V dropped 7 bases and J dropped 15; count of bases not matched to a gene: 12. For the CDR3, the DNA is TGCAGCGGGACTAGCGGGAGGACAGATACGCGATATTTT. It encodes CSGTSGRTDTRYF.

The chain has TRBV19 and TRBJ1-5, with D maybe TRBD1 (6 bases). The CDR3 length is 12 residues. The germline gives CDR1 LNHDA, CDR2 SQIVND (reference sequence). The ends were cut back, 8 bases at V and 6 bases at J, with 11 bases in the middle. The chain's CDR3 is CASRSGVQPQHF. The CDR3 nucleotides are TGTGCCAGTCGCTCAGGGGTTCAGCCCCAGCATTTT.

This clone was counted a single time. CDR3 sequence reads: CASRLAGEDTQYF. The CDR3, as DNA: TGTGCCAGCCGCCTAGCGGGGGAAGATACGCAGTATTTT. The J gene is TRBJ2-3, the V gene TRBV6-5; 10 bases line up with TRBD2. V lost 8 bases, J lost 5 bases, and 4 bases stayed unmatched. CDR1 is MNHEY, CDR2 SVGAGI, per germline. The CDR3 extends over 13 amino acids.

The genes are TRBV30 and TRBJ1-6, with 7 bases identical to TRBD1. CDR3 length: 13 residues. V was clipped by 4 bases and J by 11 bases; unmatched bases: 8. Germline lookup yields CDR1 GTSNPN and CDR2 SVGIG (reference sequence). The CDR3 nucleotides are TGTGCCTGGACTCTACAGGGGCGAGCACCCCTCCACTTT. It encodes CAWTLQGRAPLHF.

For the CDR3, the DNA is TGTGCCAGCAGCCCAGCGACAGGGGTTATCGGCAAAAACATTCAGTACTTC. It codes for CASSPATGVIGKNIQYF. The rearrangement links TRBV7-9 to TRBJ2-4, with 8 bases fitting TRBD1. Germline CDR1 and CDR2: SEHNR and FQNEAQ (reference sequence). The J segment lost 3 bases and the V segment lost 5 bases, leaving 12 bases of the junction unmatched. The CDR3 length is 17 residues.

The genes are TRBV5-1 and TRBJ2-7; TRBD2 might be the D (5 bases). This CDR3 contains 14 residues. Germline V CDR1 and CDR2: SGHRS, YFSETQ. V shed 4 bases and J shed 3 bases, with 14 bases lying between them. The CDR3 protein is CASSPDPRDYEQYF. The CDR3 nucleotides are TGCGCCAGCAGCCCTGACCCGAGGGACTACGAGCAGTACTTC. The whole variable domain, remainder taken from reference TRBV5-1 and TRBJ2-7, is KAGVTQTPRYLIKTRGQQVTLSCSPISGHRSVSWYQQTPGQGLQFLFEYFSETQRNKGNFPGRFSGRQFSNSRSEMNVSTLELGDSALYLCASSPDPRDYEQYFGPGTRLTVT.

The CDR3 region is CASCRDRGTYEQYF. In DNA, the CDR3 is TGTGCCAGTTGCCGGGACAGGGGGACTTACGAGCAGTACTTC. The chain couples TRBV28 to TRBJ2-7, with 11 bases identical to TRBD1. The germline CDR1 and CDR2 sequences are MDHEN and SYDVKM. J lost 4 bases, V lost 9 bases, and 8 bases had no gene match. This CDR3 contains 14 residues.

This clone was counted once. The V gene is TRBV5-6, the J gene TRBJ1-2, with TRBD1 identical over 8 bases. The CDR3 contains 13 residues. CDR1 is SGHDT, CDR2 YYEEEE, per germline. Losses at the gene ends were 4 bases for V and 8 bases for J; bases not matched to a gene: 7. The CDR3 here is CASSPQGTGGYTF. CDR3 nucleotides: TGTGCCAGCAGCCCACAGGGGACAGGCGGCTACACCTTC.

The chain joins TRBV4-2 to TRBJ2-5; tentative D call: TRBD2 (6 bases). The germline CDR1 and CDR2 sequences are LGHNA and YNFKEQ. V gave up 4 bases and J gave up 3 bases, with 18 bases separating them. CDR3 length: 16 amino acids. CDR3 loop: CASSPGRPGSEETQYF. As DNA, the CDR3 is TGTGCCAGCAGCCCCGGACGACCCGGGAGTGAAGAGACCCAGTACTTC.

This chain uses TRBV29-1 with TRBJ1-1; 7 bases agree with TRBD1. This CDR3 spans 12 amino acids. Germline CDR1 is SQVTM and CDR2 is ANQGSEA. After removal of 4 bases from V and 7 bases from J, the junction contained 6 bases not matched to a gene. CDR3 protein: CSVAGTDIEAFF. Here the CDR3 DNA reads TGCAGCGTTGCCGGGACAGATATTGAAGCTTTCTTT.

This chain joins TRBV6-5 and TRBJ2-7; 8 bases fit TRBD2. With 6 bases clipped from V and 5 bases from J, the junction kept 12 bases outside the gene matches. CDR1 and CDR2 (germline): MNHEY, SVGAGI. The CDR3 length is 15 residues. CDR3 protein: CASRGTGTRTHEQYF. In nucleotides, the CDR3 is TGTGCCAGCAGGGGTACCGGGACTAGAACCCACGAGCAGTACTTC.

This chain joins TRBV9 and TRBJ2-5; 7 nucleotides line up with TRBD1. CDR3 length: 14 residues. Losses at the gene ends were 0 bases for V and 6 bases for J; bases not matched to a gene: 5. The germline V gene has CDR1 SGDLS and CDR2 YYNGEE. This chain's CDR3 is CASSVDEGAKTQYF. The CDR3 coding sequence is TGTGCCAGCAGCGTAGATGAGGGGGCGAAGACCCAGTACTTC.

The J gene is TRBJ2-2, the V gene TRBV10-1; a weak D match, TRBD1 (6 bases). Germline V lookup: CDR1 WNHNN, CDR2 SYGVQD (reference sequence). This CDR3 contains 16 residues. V was trimmed by 8 bases and J by 0 bases, leaving 16 bases between them. The CDR3 sequence: CASLIFWTANTGELFF. The CDR3 nucleotides are TGCGCCAGCCTGATATTTTGGACAGCGAACACCGGGGAGCTGTTTTTT.

V and J are TRBV28 and TRBJ1-5; D is possibly TRBD1 (5 bases). Per germline, CDR1 MDHEN and CDR2 SYDVKM. The ends were cut back, 5 bases at V and 7 bases at J, with 15 bases in the middle. The CDR3 has 14 residues. DNA for the CDR3: TGTGCCAGCAGTCCCCAGGGAATCAGCCAGCCCCAGCATTTT. Its protein product is CASSPQGISQPQHF. The entire variable domain, with the rest obtained from reference TRBV28 and TRBJ1-5, is as follows: DVKVTQSSRYLVKRTGEKVFLECVQDMDHENMFWYRQDPGLGLRLIYFSYDVKMKEKGDIPEGYSVSREKKERFSLILESASTNQTSMYLCASSPQGISQPQHFGDGTRLSIL.

The chain uses TRBV7-6 and TRBJ1-1, with TRBD1 as a possible D gene (5 bases). Deletions cut 2 bases from V and 6 bases from J, with 13 bases between. CDR3 length equals 14 residues. Germline lookup yields CDR1 SGHVS and CDR2 FNYEAQ. CDR3 residues: CASSLHGGGPEAFF. The CDR3 DNA follows: TGTGCCAGCAGCTTACACGGGGGTGGGCCTGAAGCTTTCTTT.

The chain couples TRBV19 to TRBJ1-2; the D gene is possibly TRBD1 (6 bases). With 6 bases removed from V and 4 bases from J, the gap between germline ends came to 9 bases. The length of the CDR3 is 12 residues. Germline CDR1 is LNHDA and CDR2 is SQIVND (reference sequence). CDR3 protein: CASSTGTYGYTF. CDR3 DNA sequence: TGTGCCAGTAGCACAGGGACCTATGGCTACACCTTC.

This chain joins TRBV7-2 and TRBJ2-3; 8 nucleotides agree with TRBD1. Per the germline V gene, CDR1 is SGHTA and CDR2 is FQGNSA. The V and J ends lost 4 bases and 8 bases, in that order; junction bases with no gene match: 11. This CDR3 has 15 residues. CDR3 sequence (DNA): TGTGCCAGCAGCTCCGGAGGGACAGGCAAAGGTACGCAGTATTTT. Its translation is CASSSGGTGKGTQYF.

The J gene is TRBJ2-1, the V gene TRBV5-1, with no clear D. This CDR3 has 14 residues. In germline, CDR1 is SGHRS, CDR2 YFSETQ. V was pared by 6 bases and J by 0 bases, with 10 bases between. For the CDR3, the DNA is TGCGCCAGCAATGTTGCAGTCTCCTACAATGAGCAGTTCTTC. It codes for CASNVAVSYNEQFF.